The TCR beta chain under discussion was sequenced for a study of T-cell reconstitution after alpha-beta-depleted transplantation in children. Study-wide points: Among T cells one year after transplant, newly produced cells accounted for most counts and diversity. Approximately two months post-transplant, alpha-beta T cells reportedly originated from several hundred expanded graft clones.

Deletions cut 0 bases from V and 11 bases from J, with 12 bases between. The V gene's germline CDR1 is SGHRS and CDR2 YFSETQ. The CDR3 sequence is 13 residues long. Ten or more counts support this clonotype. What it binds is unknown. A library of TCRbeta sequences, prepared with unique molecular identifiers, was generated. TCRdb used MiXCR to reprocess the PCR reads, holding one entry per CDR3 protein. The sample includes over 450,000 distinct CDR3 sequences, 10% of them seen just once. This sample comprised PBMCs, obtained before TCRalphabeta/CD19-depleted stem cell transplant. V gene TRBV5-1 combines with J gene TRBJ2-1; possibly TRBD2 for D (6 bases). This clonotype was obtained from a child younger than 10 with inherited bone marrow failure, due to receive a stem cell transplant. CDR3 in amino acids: CASSLAGGTQQFF. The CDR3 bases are TGCGCCAGCAGCTTGGCCGGCGGGACTCAGCAGTTCTTC.